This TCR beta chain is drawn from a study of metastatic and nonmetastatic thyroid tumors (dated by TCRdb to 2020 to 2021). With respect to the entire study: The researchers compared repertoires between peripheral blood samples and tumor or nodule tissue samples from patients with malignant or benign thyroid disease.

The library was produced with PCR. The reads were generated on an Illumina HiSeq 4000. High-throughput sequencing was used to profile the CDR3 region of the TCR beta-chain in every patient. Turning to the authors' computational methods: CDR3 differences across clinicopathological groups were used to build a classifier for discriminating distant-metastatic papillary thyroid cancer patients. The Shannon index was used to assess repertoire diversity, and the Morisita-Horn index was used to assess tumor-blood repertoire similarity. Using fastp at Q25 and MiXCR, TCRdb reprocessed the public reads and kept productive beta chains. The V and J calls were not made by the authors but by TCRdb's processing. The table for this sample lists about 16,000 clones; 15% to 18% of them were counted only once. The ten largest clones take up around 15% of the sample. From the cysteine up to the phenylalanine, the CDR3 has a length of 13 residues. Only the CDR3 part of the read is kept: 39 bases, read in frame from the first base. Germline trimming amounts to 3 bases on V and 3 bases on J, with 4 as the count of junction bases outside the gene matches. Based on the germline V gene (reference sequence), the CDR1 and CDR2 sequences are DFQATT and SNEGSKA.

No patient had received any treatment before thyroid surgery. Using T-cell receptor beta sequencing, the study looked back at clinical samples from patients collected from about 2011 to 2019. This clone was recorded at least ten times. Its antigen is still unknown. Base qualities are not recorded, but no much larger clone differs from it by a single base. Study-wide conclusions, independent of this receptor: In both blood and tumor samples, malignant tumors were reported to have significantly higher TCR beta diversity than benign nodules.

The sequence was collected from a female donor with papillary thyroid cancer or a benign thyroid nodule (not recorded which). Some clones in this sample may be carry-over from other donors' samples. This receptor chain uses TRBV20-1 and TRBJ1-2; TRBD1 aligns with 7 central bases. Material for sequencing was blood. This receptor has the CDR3 CSASSGQHYGYTF. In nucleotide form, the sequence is TGCAGTGCTAGTTCGGGACAGCACTATGGCTACACCTTC.